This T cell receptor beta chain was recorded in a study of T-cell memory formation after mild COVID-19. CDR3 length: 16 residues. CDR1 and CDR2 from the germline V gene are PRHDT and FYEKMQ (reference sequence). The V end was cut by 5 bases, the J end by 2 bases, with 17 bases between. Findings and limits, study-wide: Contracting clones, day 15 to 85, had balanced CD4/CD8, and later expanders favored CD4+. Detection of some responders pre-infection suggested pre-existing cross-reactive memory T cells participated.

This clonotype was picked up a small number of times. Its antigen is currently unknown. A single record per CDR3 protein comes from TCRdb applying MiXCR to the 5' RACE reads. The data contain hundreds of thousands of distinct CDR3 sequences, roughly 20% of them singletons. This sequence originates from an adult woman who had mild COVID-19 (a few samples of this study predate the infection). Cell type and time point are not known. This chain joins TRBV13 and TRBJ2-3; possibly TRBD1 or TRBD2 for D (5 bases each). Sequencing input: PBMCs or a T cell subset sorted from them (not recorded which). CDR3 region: CASSRGVGWDTDTQYF. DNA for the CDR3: TGTGCCAGCAGCCGGGGCGTGGGCTGGGACACAGATACGCAGTATTTT.